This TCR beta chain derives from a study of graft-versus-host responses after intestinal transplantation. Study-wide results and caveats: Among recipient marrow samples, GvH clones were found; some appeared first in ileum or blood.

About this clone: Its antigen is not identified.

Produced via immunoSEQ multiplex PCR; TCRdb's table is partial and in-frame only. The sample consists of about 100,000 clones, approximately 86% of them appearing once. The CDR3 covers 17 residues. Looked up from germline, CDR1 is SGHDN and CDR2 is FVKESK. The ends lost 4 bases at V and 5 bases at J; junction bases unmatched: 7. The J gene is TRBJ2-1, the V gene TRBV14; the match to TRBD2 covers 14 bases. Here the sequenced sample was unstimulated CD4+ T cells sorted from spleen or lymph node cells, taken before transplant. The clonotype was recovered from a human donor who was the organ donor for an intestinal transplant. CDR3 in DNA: TGTGCCAGCAGCCTATTGTGGACTAGCGGGGGGAACAATGAGCAGTTCTTC. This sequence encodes CASSLLWTSGGNNEQFF. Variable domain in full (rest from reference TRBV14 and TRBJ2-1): EAGVTQFPSHSVIEKGQTVTLRCDPISGHDNLYWYRRVMGKEIKFLLHFVKESKQDESGMPNNRFLAERTGGTYSTLKVQPAELEDSGVYFCASSLLWTSGGNNEQFFGPGTRLTVL.